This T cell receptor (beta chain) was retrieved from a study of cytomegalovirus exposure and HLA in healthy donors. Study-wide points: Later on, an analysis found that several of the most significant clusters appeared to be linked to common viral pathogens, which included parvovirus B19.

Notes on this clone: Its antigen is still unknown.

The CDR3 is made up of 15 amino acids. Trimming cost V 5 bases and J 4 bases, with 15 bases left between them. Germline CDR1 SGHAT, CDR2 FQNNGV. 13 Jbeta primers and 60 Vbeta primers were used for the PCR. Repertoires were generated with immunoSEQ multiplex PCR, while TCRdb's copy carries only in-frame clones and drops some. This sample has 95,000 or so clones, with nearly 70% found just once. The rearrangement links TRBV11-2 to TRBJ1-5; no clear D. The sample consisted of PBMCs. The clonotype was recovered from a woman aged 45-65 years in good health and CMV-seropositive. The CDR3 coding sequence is TGTGCCAGCAGCCTGGCGGGTGACCATAATCAGCCCCAGCATTTT. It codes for CASSLAGDHNQPQHF.